One sample yielded the 24 T cell receptor beta chains listed below, sequenced in a study of T cell responses to AZD1222 COVID-19 vaccine. This table comes from immunoSEQ multiplex PCR, and its TCRdb copy is limited to in-frame clones, with some not included. The data hold tens of thousands of clones, with about 89% observed a single time. This material consisted of peripheral blood, taken 28 days after the second AZD1222 dose. The receptors shown here come from an adult who received the AZD1222 COVID-19 vaccine.

The chain uses TRBV12-3 or TRBV12-4 and TRBJ2-7; D might be TRBD1 or TRBD2, each matching 7 bases. The CDR3 contains 12 residues. Trimming removed 8 bases at V and 4 bases at J, with 12 bases between. In DNA form, the CDR3 reads TGTGCCAGCGGGGGGGACAGTTACGAGCAGTACTTC. It encodes CASGGDSYEQYF.

The CDR3 is CASLKWGQADEQYF. CDR3 sequence (DNA): TGTGCCAGCTTGAAGTGGGGACAGGCCGACGAGCAGTACTTC. The chain employs TRBV5-5 and TRBJ2-7, with 8 bases that match TRBD1. This CDR3 is 14 amino acids long. From germline, CDR1 is SGHKS and CDR2 YYEKEE (reference sequence). V dropped 7 bases and J dropped 5; count of bases not matched to a gene: 11. Drawing the rest from reference TRBV5-5 and TRBJ2-7, the complete variable domain is DAGVTQSPTHLIKTRGQQVTLRCSPISGHKSVSWYQQVLGQGPQFIFQYYEKEERGRGNFPDRFSARQFPNYSSELNVNALLLGDSALYLCASLKWGQADEQYFGPGTRLTVT.

V usage is TRBV12-3 or TRBV12-4 and J usage is TRBJ1-4, with no clear D. The CDR3 has 13 amino acids. Trimming cost V 5 bases and J 8 bases, with 12 bases left between them. The CDR3 bases are TGTGCCAGCAGTCGGCTCGGTGGGGAAAAACTGTTTTTT. It codes for CASSRLGGEKLFF.

V is TRBV28 and J is TRBJ1-5; D gene unclear. The germline V gene has CDR1 MDHEN and CDR2 SYDVKM. The CDR3 totals 15 residues. Trimming cost V 6 bases and J 6 bases, with 18 bases left between them. Here the CDR3 reads CASRSGKSAIQPQHF. Written as DNA, the CDR3 is TGTGCCAGCAGATCGGGGAAATCTGCAATTCAGCCCCAGCATTTT.

The rearrangement links TRBV28 to TRBJ2-7, with D perhaps TRBD1 or TRBD2 (5 bases each). The length of the CDR3 is 13 residues. Trimming removed 10 bases at V and 6 bases at J, with 19 bases between. The germline V gene has CDR1 MDHEN and CDR2 SYDVKM. CDR3 in DNA: TGTGCCACCCGGCCGGCAGGGAGAGGCGAGCAGTACTTC. Its translation: CATRPAGRGEQYF.

The chain carries TRBV29-1 and TRBJ2-1; 9 bases map to TRBD2. V trimming: 3 bases; J trimming: 2 bases; junction bases outside the gene matches: 14. CDR3 length: 18 residues. CDR1 and CDR2 (germline): SQVTM, ANQGSEA. In DNA, the CDR3 is TGCAGCGTTGAGGGACTAGCTGGCGGGAGTAGGGCCTACAATGAGCAGTTCTTC. This sequence encodes CSVEGLAGGSRAYNEQFF.

This chain links TRBV19 with TRBJ2-2; 9 nucleotides agree with TRBD2. J was trimmed by 0 bases and V by 11 bases; bases with no gene match: 10. The CDR3 is 16 residues long. Germline V gene data show CDR1 as LNHDA and CDR2 as SQIVND (reference sequence). This CDR3 is CAVGLAIRPNTGELFF. In DNA, the CDR3 is TGTGCCGTTGGACTAGCGATAAGACCGAACACCGGGGAGCTGTTTTTT.

This sequence joins TRBV11-2 and TRBJ2-2, with D tentatively TRBD1 (6 bases). The V gene lost 5 bases and the J gene lost 2 bases, with 15 bases spanning the gap. Germline V gene data show CDR1 as SGHAT and CDR2 as FQNNGV. The CDR3 runs to 16 residues. DNA of the CDR3: TGTGCCAGCAGCCTCCAGAGACAGGAAAACACCGGGGAGCTGTTTTTT. Its translation is CASSLQRQENTGELFF.

The chain carries TRBV6-2 or TRBV6-3 and TRBJ2-7, with D hard to call. Germline values: CDR1 MNHEY, CDR2 SVGEGT. The V end was cut by 0 bases, the J end by 6 bases, with 6 bases between. This CDR3 comprises 12 residues. The CDR3 region is CASSYSKAEQYF. DNA for the CDR3: TGTGCCAGCAGTTACTCGAAGGCCGAGCAGTACTTC.

This clone was observed once. V is TRBV11-3 and J is TRBJ2-3, with TRBD2 matching 10 bases. V lost 5 bases to trimming and J lost 4 bases; unmatched junction nucleotides: 6. The CDR3 spans 15 residues. Germline V CDR1 and CDR2: SGHNT, YENEEA. CDR3 amino acids: CASSILAGAADTQYF. Written as DNA, the CDR3 is TGTGCCAGCAGCATCCTAGCGGGAGCGGCAGATACGCAGTATTTT.

The rearrangement uses TRBV5-4 and TRBJ1-5, with TRBD1 as a possible D gene (6 bases). The CDR3 is 14 amino acids. Germline V gene sequence: CDR1 SGHNT, CDR2 YYREEE (reference sequence). The germline V and J ends were trimmed by 4 bases and 4 bases, with 12 bases remaining between them. CDR3 coding DNA: TGTGCCAGCAGCCCAGGGGTGGGAAATCAGCCCCAGCATTTT. This gives the protein CASSPGVGNQPQHF.

The chain uses TRBV29-1 and TRBJ1-1; a possible D gene is TRBD1 (6 bases). Germline values: CDR1 SQVTM, CDR2 ANQGSEA. CDR3 length: 12 residues. V lost 6 bases, J lost 2 bases, and 10 bases lay in between. The CDR3 nucleotides read TGCAGCGTGACACAGGGAAACACTGAAGCTTTCTTT. It specifies CSVTQGNTEAFF.

The chain combines TRBV30 with TRBJ2-5, with D perhaps matching TRBD2 (6 bases). Germline V gene sequence: CDR1 GTSNPN, CDR2 SVGIG (reference sequence). The CDR3 is 15 residues long. With 2 bases removed from V and 2 bases from J, the gap between germline ends came to 15 bases. The CDR3 nucleotides are TGTGCCTGGAGTTCCCTCGGGGGTCAGCAAGAGACCCAGTACTTC. This sequence encodes CAWSSLGGQQETQYF.

This rearrangement joins TRBV5-1 to TRBJ1-1; D is ambiguous. CDR1 is SGHRS, CDR2 YFSETQ, per germline. The CDR3 is 15 amino acids. Trimming left V 0 bases short and J 3 bases short, with 12 bases between. The CDR3 sequence: CASSLAGVRDTEAFF. The CDR3 nucleotides are TGCGCCAGCAGCTTGGCCGGGGTGCGGGACACTGAAGCTTTCTTT.

The chain uses TRBV20-1 and TRBJ1-4; D is uncertain. Between the trimmed V and J ends, which lost 3 bases and 5 bases, there was a span of 10 bases. The CDR3 is 13 residues long. In germline, CDR1 is DFQATT, CDR2 SNEGSKA (reference sequence). The CDR3 DNA reads as TGCAGTGCTAGTCGTACAGCGAATGAAAAACTGTTTTTT. It encodes CSASRTANEKLFF.

The J gene is TRBJ2-7, the V gene TRBV29-1; TRBD2 matches at 10 bases. Germline V lookup: CDR1 SQVTM, CDR2 ANQGSEA. The CDR3 consists of 14 residues. After removal of 1 base from V and 7 bases from J, the junction contained 7 bases not matched to a gene. As DNA, the CDR3 is TGCAGCGTTGAAGTAGGGCCTAGCGGGAGTGAGCAGTACTTC. It yields the protein CSVEVGPSGSEQYF.

This sequence joins TRBV29-1 and TRBJ2-2, with D possibly matching TRBD2 (6 bases). Germline V gene sequence: CDR1 SQVTM, CDR2 ANQGSEA. CDR3 length: 14 amino acids. Deletions cut 2 bases from V and 5 bases from J, with 12 bases between. The CDR3 bases are TGCAGCGTTGAACCGGGGGTTCGAACCGGGGAGCTGTTTTTT. Protein: CSVEPGVRTGELFF.

The chain has TRBV7-2 and TRBJ1-1; no clear D gene. With 3 bases removed from V and 0 bases from J, the gap between germline ends came to 8 bases. This CDR3 is built from 14 residues. CDR1 is SGHTA and CDR2 is FQGNSA in the germline V gene. CDR3 bases: TGTGCCAGCAGCTTTGGGATGCTGAACACTGAAGCTTTCTTT. This encodes CASSFGMLNTEAFF.

The chain recombines TRBV7-2 with TRBJ2-2; D is perhaps TRBD1 or TRBD2 (5 bases each). Trimming removed 2 bases from V and 2 bases from J, with 12 bases in between. Per germline, CDR1 SGHTA and CDR2 FQGNSA. The CDR3 sequence is 16 residues long. The CDR3 nucleotides read TGTGCCAGCAGCTTACAGGCAGGGAGAAACACCGGGGAGCTGTTTTTT. Residues: CASSLQAGRNTGELFF.

The chain links TRBV7-9 to TRBJ1-5; 8 nucleotides align to TRBD1. The CDR3 extends over 16 amino acids. Per the germline V gene, CDR1 is SEHNR and CDR2 is FQNEAQ (reference sequence). V lost 4 bases to trimming and J lost 6 bases; unmatched junction nucleotides: 11. CDR3 sequence reads: CASSSAYQGAGQPQHF. CDR3 sequence (DNA): TGTGCCAGCAGCTCGGCATACCAGGGGGCTGGTCAGCCCCAGCATTTT. Based on the CDR3 plus reference TRBV7-9 and TRBJ1-5, the full variable domain is DTGVSQNPRHKITKRGQNVTFRCDPISEHNRLYWYRQTLGQGPEFLTYFQNEAQLEKSRLLSDRFSAERPKGSFSTLEIQRTEQGDSAMYLCASSSAYQGAGQPQHFGDGTRLSIL.

A few counts support this clone. The J gene is TRBJ1-6, the V gene TRBV9; TRBD1 is a possible D gene (6 bases). The germline V gene has CDR1 SGDLS and CDR2 YYNGEE. Trimming stripped 0 bases from V and 13 bases from J, with 11 bases between. This CDR3 spans 13 amino acids. The CDR3: CASSVGGGFPLHF. CDR3 nucleotides: TGTGCCAGCAGCGTAGGAGGGGGATTCCCCCTCCACTTT. Filled out from reference TRBV9 and TRBJ1-6, the complete variable domain reads DSGVTQTPKHLITATGQRVTLRCSPRSGDLSVYWYQQSLDQGLQFLIQYYNGEERAKGNILERFSAQQFPDLHSELNLSSLELGDSALYFCASSVGGGFPLHFGNGTRLTVT.

The genes are TRBV19 and TRBJ1-5, with 9 positions matching TRBD1. Per the germline V gene, CDR1 is LNHDA and CDR2 is SQIVND (reference sequence). The CDR3 consists of 14 residues. The J segment lost 5 bases and the V segment lost 6 bases, leaving 5 bases of the junction unmatched. The DNA of the CDR3 is TGTGCCAGTAGCCGGACAGGGGACGATCAGCCCCAGCATTTT. Translated: CASSRTGDDQPQHF.

V gene TRBV28 combines with J gene TRBJ2-3; possible D gene TRBD1, 7 bases. CDR1 is MDHEN, CDR2 SYDVKM, per germline. The CDR3 sequence is 16 residues long. Trimming left V 6 bases short and J 3 bases short, with 19 bases between. Written as DNA, the CDR3 is TGTGCCAGCAGCCTCGGGACTCCAGGGGGGACAGATACGCAGTATTTT. Translated, it gives CASSLGTPGGTDTQYF. Based on the CDR3 plus reference TRBV28 and TRBJ2-3, the full variable domain is DVKVTQSSRYLVKRTGEKVFLECVQDMDHENMFWYRQDPGLGLRLIYFSYDVKMKEKGDIPEGYSVSREKKERFSLILESASTNQTSMYLCASSLGTPGGTDTQYFGPGTRLTVL.

V usage is TRBV12-3 or TRBV12-4 and J usage is TRBJ2-5; the D is unclear. This CDR3 is built from 13 residues. V was shortened by 3 bases and J by 0 bases, with 5 bases between the two germline ends. CDR3 nucleotides: TGTGCCAGCAGTTTCGGGCACCAAGAGACCCAGTACTTC. Residues: CASSFGHQETQYF.